These T cell receptor beta chains were read from a single sample in a study of T cells in Graves' hyperthyroidism and ophthalmopathy. TCRdb fed the multiplex PCR reads into MiXCR, producing one record per CDR3 protein. Of about 620,000 distinct CDR3 sequences in the sample, roughly 17% were seen once. The sequencing sample was made of blood. These receptors were taken from a woman under 40 with Graves' hyperthyroidism. CDR3s include the opening cysteine and the closing phenylalanine or tryptophan. D genes are given only for firm matches. Clone size, where shown, is once, few, many, or a class for clones that have expanded.

j_gene	abundance	v_gene	d_gene	CDR3aa	CDR3nt
TRBJ2-7	many	TRBV28	TRBD1	CASTYRGVPSYEQYF	TGTGCCAGCACCTACAGGGGGGTACCCTCCTACGAGCAGTACTTC
TRBJ2-1	-	TRBV6-5	-	CASSYSNSGQFF	TGTGCCAGCAGTTACTCGAATTCGGGGCAGTTCTTC
TRBJ1-2	-	TRBV29-1	TRBD1	CSVEPGAGQGTYGYTF	TGCAGCGTTGAACCCGGGGCGGGACAGGGGACCTATGGCTACACCTTC
TRBJ2-1	-	TRBV19	TRBD2	CASSMISGRKGDEQFF	TGTGCCAGTAGTATGATTAGCGGGAGAAAGGGGGATGAGCAGTTCTTC
TRBJ2-3	-	TRBV2	TRBD2	CASRGGTSGKTDTQYF	TGTGCCAGCAGGGGTGGGACTAGCGGGAAGACAGATACGCAGTATTTT
TRBJ1-2	few	TRBV5-1	TRBD1	CASSTDRAGYTF	TGCGCCAGCAGCACGGACAGGGCTGGCTACACCTTC
TRBJ2-3	few	TRBV20-1	-	CSARDLVRSTDTQYF	TGCAGTGCTAGAGATTTGGTGAGAAGCACAGATACGCAGTATTTT
TRBJ2-7	-	TRBV20-1	TRBD2	CSAGPAGGTNYEQYF	TGCAGTGCTGGCCCAGCGGGAGGTACAAATTACGAGCAGTACTTC
TRBJ2-7	many	TRBV5-1	TRBD1	CASSSGTGYEQYF	TGCGCCAGCAGCTCCGGGACAGGGTACGAGCAGTACTTC
TRBJ1-1	many	TRBV7-2	-	CASSFKEGSTAFF	TGTGCCAGCAGCTTTAAGGAGGGGTCGACAGCTTTCTTT
TRBJ1-4	-	TRBV9	-	CASSVDRVDEKLFF	TGTGCCAGCAGCGTAGACAGGGTGGATGAAAAACTGTTTTTT
TRBJ2-2	many	TRBV28	-	CASSTRDSEGGELFF	TGTGCCAGCAGTACGCGGGACTCTGAGGGAGGGGAGCTGTTTTTT
TRBJ2-1	many	TRBV10-3	TRBD2	CATRGGLAGYNEQFF	TGTGCCACCCGAGGGGGACTAGCGGGTTACAATGAGCAGTTCTTC
TRBJ2-7	many	TRBV28	-	CASSLPGKREQYF	TGTGCCAGCAGTTTACCCGGGAAAAGGGAGCAGTACTTC
TRBJ2-7	few	TRBV19	TRBD1	CASSMGQGSEQYF	TGTGCCAGTAGTATGGGACAGGGGAGTGAGCAGTACTTC
TRBJ2-1	-	TRBV10-2	TRBD2	CASSEIWRETGEQFF	TGCGCCAGCAGTGAGATTTGGCGGGAGACTGGTGAGCAGTTCTTC
TRBJ1-1	-	TRBV11-2	-	CASSFFDTEAFF	TGTGCCAGCAGCTTTTTTGACACTGAAGCTTTCTTT
TRBJ2-5	many	TRBV20-1	-	CSASTPTGIQETQYF	TGCAGTGCTTCCACCCCGACAGGTATCCAAGAGACCCAGTACTTC
TRBJ2-7	few	TRBV6-1	TRBD2	CASAKYTSGMYEQYF	TGTGCCAGCGCTAAGTATACTAGCGGGATGTACGAGCAGTACTTC
TRBJ2-1	-	TRBV12-3/TRBV12-4	TRBD2	CASSPWGLAGYNEQFF	TGTGCCAGCAGTCCATGGGGTCTAGCGGGGTACAATGAGCAGTTCTTC
TRBJ2-1	medium-sized	TRBV6-5	-	CASSYHPSSYNEQFF	TGTGCCAGCAGTTACCACCCAAGCTCCTACAATGAGCAGTTCTTC
TRBJ2-1	-	TRBV3-1	-	CASSQVRLPSTNEQFF	TGTGCCAGCAGCCAAGTTAGGCTGCCCTCGACCAATGAGCAGTTCTTC
TRBJ1-1	-	TRBV4-2	TRBD1	CASSQRTGDTEAFF	TGTGCCAGCAGCCAACGCACAGGGGACACTGAAGCTTTCTTT